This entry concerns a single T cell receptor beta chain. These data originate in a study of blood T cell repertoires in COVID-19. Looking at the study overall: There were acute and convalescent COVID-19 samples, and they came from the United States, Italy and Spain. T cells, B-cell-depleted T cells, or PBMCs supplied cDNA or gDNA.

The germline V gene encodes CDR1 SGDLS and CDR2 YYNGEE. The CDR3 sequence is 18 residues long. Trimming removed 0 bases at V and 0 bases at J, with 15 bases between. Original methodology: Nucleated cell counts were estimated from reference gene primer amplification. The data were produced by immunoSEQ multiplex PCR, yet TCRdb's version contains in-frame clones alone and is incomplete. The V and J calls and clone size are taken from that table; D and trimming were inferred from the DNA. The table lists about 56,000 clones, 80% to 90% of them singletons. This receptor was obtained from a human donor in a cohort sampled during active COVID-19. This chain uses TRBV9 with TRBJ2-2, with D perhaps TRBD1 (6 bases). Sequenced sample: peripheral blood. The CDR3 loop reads CASSVGDKGLANTGELFF. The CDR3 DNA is TGTGCCAGCAGCGTAGGGGACAAAGGACTGGCGAACACCGGGGAGCTGTTTTTT.